One and the same sample provided the 9 T cell receptor beta chains below, sequenced in a study of CD8 T cells in Susac syndrome. The markers CD27 and CD45RA, used in staining, defined memory subsets for TEMRA sorting. An input of about 0.5 to 1 ug of RNA was subjected to reverse transcription using random hexamers. Each CDR3 protein gets one entry after TCRdb re-called the immunoSEQ multiplex PCR reads with MiXCR. Of 2,500 to 3,000 distinct CDR3 sequences in the sample, 74% are singletons; the top ten hold approximately 19%. Sample: CD8+ TEMRA cells from PBMCs. Subset indicated: FACS-sorted terminally differentiated effector memory CD8+ T cells re-expressing CD45RA (CD8+ TEMRA). Receptors originate from a human donor with Susac syndrome.

V and J are TRBV7-3 and TRBJ2-7, with D maybe TRBD1 (6 bases). Trimming removed 4 bases at V and 6 bases at J, with 13 bases between. The CDR3 is made up of 13 amino acids. Germline V lookup: CDR1 SGHTA, CDR2 FQGTGA. The CDR3 DNA follows: TGTGCCAGCAGCTCGGGACACGAGGGCGAGCAGTACTTC. Translating gives CASSSGHEGEQYF.

The gene calls are TRBV2 and TRBJ2-3; 7 bases are shared with TRBD1. CDR1 is SNHLY, CDR2 FYNNEI, per germline. The CDR3 length is 15 residues. The J segment lost 3 bases and the V segment lost 8 bases, leaving 11 bases of the junction unmatched. CDR3 protein: CASHPGDSVTDTQYF. The CDR3 DNA reads as TGTGCCAGCCACCCTGGGGACAGCGTAACAGATACGCAGTATTTT. Variable domain in full (rest from reference TRBV2 and TRBJ2-3): EPEVTQTPSHQVTQMGQEVILRCVPISNHLYFYWYRQILGQKVEFLVSFYNNEISEKSEIFDDQFSVERPDGSNFTLKIRSTKLEDSAMYFCASHPGDSVTDTQYFGPGTRLTVL.

This clonotype appeared a few times. The chain uses TRBV19 and TRBJ1-5, with a tentative D call TRBD1 (5 bases). The CDR3 sequence is 12 residues long. Germline CDR1 LNHDA, CDR2 SQIVND (reference sequence). Between the trimmed V and J ends, which lost 6 bases and 2 bases, there was a span of 5 bases. The CDR3 region is CASRGGNQPQHF. The DNA of the CDR3 is TGTGCCAGTAGGGGGGGCAATCAGCCCCAGCATTTT.

This CDR3 reads CASTRDPNNEQYF. The CDR3 nucleotides read TGTGCCAGCACTCGGGACCCAAACAATGAGCAGTACTTC. This chain joins TRBV7-9 and TRBJ2-7; the D gene could be TRBD1 or TRBD2 (5 bases each). The CDR3 runs to 13 residues. V dropped 7 bases and J dropped 7 bases, with 17 bases sitting between them. Germline V gives CDR1 SEHNR, CDR2 FQNEAQ (reference sequence). Full variable domain (outside the CDR3, taken from reference TRBV7-9 and TRBJ2-7): DTGVSQNPRHKITKRGQNVTFRCDPISEHNRLYWYRQTLGQGPEFLTYFQNEAQLEKSRLLSDRFSAERPKGSFSTLEIQRTEQGDSAMYLCASTRDPNNEQYFGPGTRLTVT.

This clonotype came up once. The chain combines TRBV29-1 with TRBJ2-5; tentatively, D is TRBD1 (6 bases). Germline loops: CDR1 SQVTM, CDR2 ANQGSEA. CDR3 size: 11 residues. Deletions cut 7 bases from V and 3 bases from J, with 9 bases between. CDR3 nucleotides: TGCAGCGGATGGACAGAAGAGACCCAGTACTTC. Translation gives CSGWTEETQYF. Supplemented by reference TRBV29-1 and TRBJ2-5, the full variable domain reads SAVISQKPSRDICQRGTSLTIQCQVDSQVTMMFWYRQQPGQSLTLIATANQGSEATYESGFVIDKFPISRPNLTFSTLTVSNMSPEDSSIYLCSGWTEETQYFGPGTRLLVL.

The CDR3 loop is CASSLFPSWYFTGPNTEAFF. The CDR3 bases are TGTGCCAGCAGCTTGTTCCCCTCTTGGTACTTTACGGGACCAAACACTGAAGCTTTCTTT. This chain joins TRBV5-6 and TRBJ1-1, with D tentatively TRBD1 (5 bases). Trimming took off 1 base at V and 2 bases at J, with 27 bases between the two ends. CDR3 size: 20 residues. CDR1 and CDR2 from the germline V gene are SGHDT and YYEEEE. The full variable domain, with the rest looked up from reference TRBV5-6 and TRBJ1-1, is DAGVTQSPTHLIKTRGQQVTLRCSPKSGHDTVSWYQQALGQGPQFIFQYYEEEERQRGNFPDRFSGHQFPNYSSELNVNALLLGDSALYLCASSLFPSWYFTGPNTEAFFGQGTRLTVV.

The chain employs TRBV9 and TRBJ1-2, with 12 positions matching TRBD1. Trimming cost V 3 bases and J 6 bases; bases outside gene matches: 6. The CDR3 has 15 amino acids. CDR1 and CDR2 (germline): SGDLS, YYNGEE. In nucleotides, the CDR3 is TGTGCCAGCAGCGACCGGGACAGGGGGCAGCATGGCTACACCTTC. This sequence encodes CASSDRDRGQHGYTF.

The table lists this clonotype with a few counts. The rearrangement links TRBV5-6 to TRBJ2-3; no firm D call. Looked up from germline, CDR1 is SGHDT and CDR2 is YYEEEE. CDR3 length: 16 amino acids. Trimming pared 1 base from V and 2 bases from J, leaving 14 bases between. The CDR3 DNA reads TGTGCCAGCAGCTTGTCGGGCTCCTGGTACACAGATACGCAGTATTTT. This codes for CASSLSGSWYTDTQYF.

The rearrangement links TRBV5-8 to TRBJ2-7, with TRBD2 as a possible D gene (6 bases). The CDR3 covers 15 residues. Germline-derived CDR1 and CDR2 are SGHTS and YDEGEE. The ends were cut back, 4 bases at V and 2 bases at J, with 16 bases in the middle. CDR3 amino acids: CASSGGDVEPYEQYF. CDR3 in DNA: TGTGCCAGCAGCGGCGGGGACGTGGAACCCTACGAGCAGTACTTC.